This TCR beta chain was sequenced for a study of blood T cell repertoires in COVID-19. The protocol was immunoSEQ multiplex PCR, while the TCRdb copy is restricted to in-frame clones and leaves out a portion. Altogether 310,000 or so clones are present, roughly 90% being singletons, with the ten largest covering approximately 4%. The CDR3 totals 11 residues. V was cut by 7 bases and J by 2 bases, with 5 bases left in between. Looked up from germline, CDR1 is MDHEN and CDR2 is SYDVKM. This clone is a singleton in its sample. Sequencing was performed on peripheral blood. The sequence was obtained from a woman aged 45-60 years with active or convalescent COVID-19. The chain employs TRBV28 and TRBJ1-2, with D unclear. The CDR3 DNA reads as TGTGCCAGCACCTCGAACTATGGCTACACCTTC. Translation: CASTSNYGYTF.